The following is a T cell receptor beta chain sequence with its context. Each CDR3 protein gets one entry after TCRdb re-called the 5' RACE reads with MiXCR. This table has 400,000 to 500,000 distinct CDR3 sequences, 20% to 30% appearing once. The germline gives CDR1 SNHLY, CDR2 FYNNEI. This CDR3 contains 15 residues. Trimming stripped 8 bases from V and 4 bases from J, with 20 bases between. The data were taken from a study of T-cell memory formation after mild COVID-19. This clonotype was sampled from an adult woman who had mild COVID-19 (a few samples of this study predate the infection). Cell type and time point are not known. The rearrangement uses TRBV2 and TRBJ2-5, with D possibly being TRBD1 (6 bases). The sequenced sample consisted of PBMCs or a T cell subset sorted from them (not recorded which). The CDR3 bases are TGTGCCAGCTATGGGTACAGGGAAGTTCGAGAGACCCAGTACTTC. This encodes CASYGYREVRETQYF.